The clone carrying this T cell receptor beta chain showed up just once. 13 Jbeta primers and 60 Vbeta primers were used for the PCR. As handled by the study authors: In a later analysis, of 84 million or so unique beta chains, roughly 9.9 million appeared in at least two donors. Measured with immunoSEQ multiplex PCR; TCRdb has only the in-frame clones, and not every one. V, J and clone size reflect that table, while D and trimming were determined from the DNA. The sample yields under 250,000 clones, approximately 85% seen once. The V and J ends lost 6 bases and 5 bases, in that order; junction bases with no gene match: 7. In germline, CDR1 is SGHTA, CDR2 FQGTGA. The CDR3 is 13 residues long. The data are from a study of cytomegalovirus exposure and HLA in healthy donors.

The rearrangement uses TRBV7-3 and TRBJ2-7, with 7 bases that match TRBD1. The sequenced sample was PBMCs. This receptor was identified in a woman between 40 and 55 years old in good health and CMV-seronegative. The CDR3 sequence: CASSQETGNEQYF. CDR3 coding DNA: TGTGCCAGCAGTCAAGAGACAGGGAACGAGCAGTACTTC.